Following are 14 T cell receptor beta chains from one sample sequenced in a study of vaccination effects on CD4 cells after COVID-19. Ahead of sequencing, the ViraFEST assay grew antigen-specific CD4+ T cells using viral peptide pools. Following an approximately ten-day culture, CD4+ T cells were purified. Everyone in the study got two shots of either the BNT162b2 or mRNA-1273 vaccine. Sequencing was performed with immunoSEQ multiplex PCR; in TCRdb, only in-frame clones are kept and a portion is missing. The table lists more than 40,000 clones, over 60% of them singletons. Their recognized antigens are unknown. The sequenced sample was CD4+ T cells from PBMCs cultured with HCoV-OC43 spike peptides, obtained after COVID-19 vaccination. As to subset: HCoV-OC43 spike overlapping peptide pool stimulation. Receptors originate from a human donor who received a COVID-19 vaccine.

J is TRBJ1-3 and V is TRBV6-5, with 10 bases aligning to TRBD1. Trimming at V came to 6 bases and at J to 6 bases, leaving 8 bases not matched to a gene. Germline lookup yields CDR1 MNHEY and CDR2 SVGAGI. CDR3 size: 15 residues. The CDR3 region is CASRTGGTGANTIYF. For the CDR3, the DNA is TGTGCCAGCAGGACGGGTGGGACAGGGGCAAACACCATATATTTT.

The chain couples TRBV6-5 to TRBJ2-5, with unresolved D. The ends were cut back, 2 bases at V and 1 base at J, with 11 bases in the middle. The germline CDR1 and CDR2 sequences are MNHEY and SVGAGI. The CDR3 consists of 15 residues. The CDR3 DNA reads TGTGCCAGCAGTTACAGTCGTCTAGTCCAAGAGACCCAGTACTTC. It specifies CASSYSRLVQETQYF.

This clone turned up a few times. CDR3 loop: CSVFRTSSTEAFF. DNA of the CDR3: TGCAGCGTTTTCAGGACATCAAGCACTGAAGCTTTCTTT. The chain carries TRBV29-1 and TRBJ1-1; tentative D call: TRBD1 (5 bases). The CDR3 is 13 amino acids. Trimming took 5 bases from V and 4 from J, leaving 14 bases between them. Germline V gene sequence: CDR1 SQVTM, CDR2 ANQGSEA.

The chain couples TRBV18 to TRBJ1-6; D is unclear. The CDR3 runs to 12 residues. Germline V lookup: CDR1 KGHSH, CDR2 LQKENI. The germline V and J ends were trimmed by 5 bases and 10 bases, with 9 bases remaining between them. In nucleotides, the CDR3 is TGTGCCAGCTCAGAGTTAAAATCACCCCTCCACTTT. Translation gives CASSELKSPLHF.

The chain joins TRBV12-3 or TRBV12-4 to TRBJ1-2; D is unresolved. The CDR3 runs to 13 residues. With 3 bases removed from V and 4 bases from J, the gap between germline ends came to 9 bases. The CDR3 protein is CASSLVHRYGYTF. The CDR3 bases are TGTGCCAGCAGTTTGGTCCACCGCTATGGCTACACCTTC.

The V call is TRBV30, the J call TRBJ2-3; the match to TRBD1 covers 10 bases. Germline V gene sequence: CDR1 GTSNPN, CDR2 SVGIG (reference sequence). The CDR3 spans 14 residues. V lost 3 bases to trimming and J lost 4 bases; unmatched junction nucleotides: 4. The CDR3 DNA reads TGTGCCTGGAGAACGGGACAGGGGCCAGATACGCAGTATTTT. It specifies CAWRTGQGPDTQYF.

The chain links TRBV18 to TRBJ2-5; unclear D gene. Germline V gene sequence: CDR1 KGHSH, CDR2 LQKENI. CDR3 length equals 17 residues. Trimming left V 0 bases short and J 0 bases short, with 14 bases between. The CDR3 sequence: CASSPPERIKYQETQYF. In DNA form, the CDR3 reads TGTGCCAGCTCACCACCGGAGCGCATCAAGTACCAAGAGACCCAGTACTTC.

V is TRBV5-4 and J is TRBJ1-1; TRBD1 matches 9 bases. CDR1 and CDR2 from the germline V gene are SGHNT and YYREEE (reference sequence). V lost 2 bases to trimming and J lost 3 bases; unmatched junction nucleotides: 2. This CDR3 is built from 14 residues. CDR3 in amino acids: CASSFDRGDTEAFF. The CDR3 coding sequence is TGTGCCAGCAGCTTTGACAGGGGGGACACTGAAGCTTTCTTT.

This clone was detected a few times. The junction departs from germline at one end; a sequencing error may be responsible. The CDR3 loop reads CASSLASSYEQYF. The CDR3 DNA sequence: TGTGCCAGCAGCCTAGCCAGCAGCTACGAGCAGTACTTC. The genes are TRBV7-9 and TRBJ2-7; TRBD2 is a possible D gene (5 bases). The germline V gene has CDR1 SEHNR and CDR2 FQNEAQ (reference sequence). This CDR3 region has 13 residues. Complete variable domain (other parts from reference TRBV7-9 and TRBJ2-7): DTGVSQNPRHKITKRGQNVTFRCDPISEHNRLYWYRQTLGQGPEFLTYFQNEAQLEKSRLLSDRFSAERPKGSFSTLEIQRTEQGDSAMYLCASSLASSYEQYFGPGTRLTVT.

The chain is built from TRBV3-1 (or the pseudogene TRBV3-2) and TRBJ1-1, with 7 bases aligning to TRBD1. CDR1 is LGHDT and CDR2 is YNNKEL in the germline V gene (reference sequence). J lost 3 bases, V lost 2 bases, and 6 bases had no gene match. The CDR3 is 15 amino acids. The CDR3 reads CASSQSGQRHTEAFF. The DNA for the CDR3 is TGTGCCAGCAGCCAATCGGGACAGAGGCACACTGAAGCTTTCTTT.

The sample holds a few counts of this clone. The CDR3 nucleotides read TGTGCCAGCAGCTTTAGCGGTACGAACACCGGGGAGCTGTTTTTT. Translated, it gives CASSFSGTNTGELFF. The V call is TRBV7-7, the J call TRBJ2-2; tentatively, D is TRBD2 (6 bases). The ends were cut back, 3 bases at V and 0 bases at J, with 8 bases in the middle. The germline gives CDR1 SSHAT, CDR2 FNYEAQ (reference sequence). The CDR3 sequence is 15 residues long. Filled out from reference TRBV7-7 and TRBJ2-2, the complete variable domain reads GAGVSQSPRYKVTKRGQDVTLRCDPISSHATLYWYQQALGQGPEFLTYFNYEAQPDKSGLPSDRFSAERPEGSISTLTIQRTEQRDSAMYRCASSFSGTNTGELFFGEGSRLTVL.

The chain joins TRBV6-5 to TRBJ2-7; D is possibly TRBD1 (7 bases). V was shortened by 5 bases and J by 3 bases, with 14 bases between the two germline ends. The CDR3 has 14 amino acids. The germline gives CDR1 MNHEY, CDR2 SVGAGI. CDR3 DNA: TGTGCCAGCAGTAACGGGCAGGGGGGCTACGAGCAGTACTTC. It translates to CASSNGQGGYEQYF.

This chain uses TRBV19 with TRBJ1-6; 7 nucleotides line up with TRBD1. There are 14 residues in the CDR3. The ends lost 6 bases at V and 7 bases at J; junction bases unmatched: 6. Germline V gives CDR1 LNHDA, CDR2 SQIVND (reference sequence). The chain's CDR3 is CASSVGGRNSPLHF. CDR3 in DNA: TGTGCCAGTAGCGTAGGGGGCCGGAATTCACCCCTCCACTTT.

V gene TRBV2 combines with J gene TRBJ1-5; possible D gene TRBD1, 6 bases. Germline V CDR1 and CDR2: SNHLY, FYNNEI. This CDR3 region has 13 residues. Trimming took 7 bases from V and 6 from J, leaving 13 bases between them. CDR3 in DNA: TGTGCCAGCAACGCAGGGGAAGGTCAGCCCCAGCATTTT. This translates into CASNAGEGQPQHF.